These 26 T cell receptor beta chains were all obtained from the same sample, sequenced in a study of blood T cell repertoires in COVID-19. This table comes from immunoSEQ multiplex PCR, and its TCRdb copy is limited to in-frame clones, with some not included. The sample records about 69,000 clones, more than 75% being singletons. Sequencing used peripheral blood. The receptors were sampled from a human donor in a cohort sampled during active COVID-19.

The rearrangement joins TRBV7-2 to TRBJ2-7, with TRBD2 matching over 9 bases. CDR1 is SGHTA, CDR2 FQGNSA, per germline. V lost 2 bases, J lost 1 base, and 3 bases stayed unmatched. CDR3 length: 15 amino acids. CDR3 nucleotide sequence: TGTGCCAGCAGCTTAATGCTAGCGGGATCCTACGAGCAGTACTTC. Translation: CASSLMLAGSYEQYF.

CDR3 protein: CASSLGGRGQETQYF. CDR3 coding DNA: TGTGCCAGCAGCTTAGGCGGAAGGGGCCAAGAGACCCAGTACTTC. The chain recombines TRBV7-2 with TRBJ2-5; perhaps TRBD1 as D (5 bases). V shed 1 base and J shed 1 base, with 10 bases lying between them. This CDR3 has 15 amino acids. Per germline, CDR1 SGHTA and CDR2 FQGNSA.

The chain employs TRBV11-2 and TRBJ1-4, with TRBD1 matching 7 bases. Germline V gene data show CDR1 as SGHAT and CDR2 as FQNNGV. This CDR3 contains 14 residues. The junction had 7 bases not matched to a gene; V was cut back by 5 bases and J by 7 bases. Written as DNA, the CDR3 is TGTGCCAGCAGCGAGACAGGGAATGCTGAAAAACTGTTTTTT. Its protein product is CASSETGNAEKLFF. The whole variable domain, filled in from reference TRBV11-2 and TRBJ1-4, reads EAGVAQSPRYKIIEKRQSVAFWCNPISGHATLYWYQQILGQGPKLLIQFQNNGVVDDSQLPKDRFSAERLKGVDSTLKIQPAKLEDSAVYLCASSETGNAEKLFFGSGTQLSVL.

The V gene is TRBV5-5, the J gene TRBJ2-5, with 8 positions matching TRBD2. CDR1 is SGHKS, CDR2 YYEKEE, per germline (reference sequence). The CDR3 spans 15 residues. V gave up 9 bases and J gave up 4 bases; unmatched junction bases: 14. The CDR3 is CATTSAGGLGETQYF. The CDR3 bases are TGTGCCACCACCTCGGCGGGGGGCCTGGGAGAGACCCAGTACTTC.

The chain's CDR3 is CASSLGGGLGQPQHF. CDR3 nucleotide sequence: TGTGCCAGCAGCTTAGGGGGGGGCTTGGGTCAGCCCCAGCATTTT. V gene TRBV7-2 combines with J gene TRBJ1-5; D perhaps matches TRBD1 (6 bases). V was trimmed by 1 base and J by 6 bases, leaving 13 bases between them. CDR3 length equals 15 residues. CDR1 is SGHTA and CDR2 is FQGNSA in the germline V gene.

The CDR3 is CASSERGGIAYGYTF. The CDR3 DNA sequence: TGTGCCAGCAGTGAAAGGGGGGGAATCGCTTATGGCTACACCTTC. The rearrangement links TRBV6-1 to TRBJ1-2; D perhaps matches TRBD1 (6 bases). V gave up 2 bases and J gave up 5 bases, with 15 bases separating them. Per germline, CDR1 MNHNS and CDR2 SASEGT. There are 15 residues in the CDR3.

The genes are TRBV7-3 and TRBJ2-5, with D maybe TRBD2 (6 bases). The germline V gene encodes CDR1 SGHTA and CDR2 FQGTGA. The CDR3 covers 14 residues. V gave up 2 bases and J gave up 2 bases, with 9 bases separating them. The CDR3 loop reads CASSLGGIQETQYF. The DNA for the CDR3 is TGTGCCAGCAGCTTAGGGGGGATTCAAGAGACCCAGTACTTC.

CDR3 sequence: CASLPWGRWTEAFF. In DNA, the CDR3 is TGTGCCAGCCTTCCCTGGGGGCGATGGACTGAAGCTTTCTTT. The chain combines TRBV6-5 with TRBJ1-1; a weak D match, TRBD1 (6 bases). The V end lost 8 bases, the J end lost 5 bases, and 18 bases lay between the germline ends. The CDR3 is 14 residues long. Germline assignment: CDR1 MNHEY and CDR2 SVGAGI.

The rearrangement uses TRBV7-3 and TRBJ1-2, with TRBD1 matching 9 bases. The CDR3 contains 15 residues. Germline V CDR1 and CDR2: SGHTA, FQGTGA. Trimming removed 4 bases from V and 6 bases from J; junction bases left unmatched: 9. Here the CDR3 DNA reads TGTGCCAGCAGCTCCCAACCGGGACAGGGACATGGCTACACCTTC. Translation: CASSSQPGQGHGYTF.

This chain links TRBV9 with TRBJ2-7, with D possibly TRBD2 on 5 matching bases. The CDR3 totals 13 residues. Trimming removed 0 bases from V and 7 bases from J, with 11 bases in between. Germline lookup yields CDR1 SGDLS and CDR2 YYNGEE. The CDR3 bases are TGTGCCAGCAGCGTAGTACCCGGGGTGGAGCAGTACTTC. Amino acid sequence: CASSVVPGVEQYF.

The table lists this clone with a count of one. V is TRBV6-5 and J is TRBJ1-5; D is unclear. The CDR3 spans 14 residues. V lost 6 bases to trimming and J lost 7 bases, with 16 bases between them. Germline V gene lookup returns CDR1 MNHEY and CDR2 SVGAGI. The CDR3 DNA reads as TGTGCCAGCAGGGATTATCTGGGGAGGCAGCCCCAGCATTTT. It translates to CASRDYLGRQPQHF.

In its sample, this clone was seen once. The chain combines TRBV6-5 with TRBJ1-4; no definite D call. The CDR3 contains 16 residues. The germline V gene encodes CDR1 MNHEY and CDR2 SVGAGI. The V end lost 4 bases, the J end lost 5 bases, and 17 bases lay between the germline ends. The CDR3 nucleotides are TGTGCCAGCAGTTTGGGAGGTTGGAGTCCGAATGAAAAACTGTTTTTT. Encoded protein: CASSLGGWSPNEKLFF.

The chain links TRBV10-1 to TRBJ1-4; possibly TRBD1 for D (6 bases). V was cut by 4 bases and J by 2 bases, with 26 bases left in between. CDR3 length equals 20 residues. Germline-derived CDR1 and CDR2 are WNHNN and SYGVQD (reference sequence). In DNA form, the CDR3 reads TGCGCCAGCAGTGGACCTGGGGGGGCCCTCGTGGGACCCACTAATGAAAAACTGTTTTTT. It translates to CASSGPGGALVGPTNEKLFF.

A single count supports this clone. The CDR3 is CASSSGTGRGETQYF. In DNA, the CDR3 is TGTGCCAGCAGCTCCGGGACAGGGAGAGGAGAGACCCAGTACTTC. V usage is TRBV5-4 and J usage is TRBJ2-5, with 9 bases identical to TRBD1. Per the germline V gene, CDR1 is SGHNT and CDR2 is YYREEE (reference sequence). J gave up 4 bases and V 3 bases, and 7 bases lay outside the gene matches. This CDR3 comprises 15 residues.

This clone has a single count. The J gene is TRBJ2-5, the V gene TRBV19; TRBD2 agrees at 7 bases. The germline CDR1 and CDR2 sequences are LNHDA and SQIVND (reference sequence). CDR3 length: 15 amino acids. V was clipped by 1 base and J by 3 bases; unmatched bases: 5. CDR3 region: CASSIAGGGEETQYF. The CDR3 DNA sequence: TGTGCCAGTAGTATAGCGGGGGGAGGCGAAGAGACCCAGTACTTC.

The rearrangement uses TRBV2 and TRBJ1-5; 7 bases are a match to TRBD1. The V gene's germline CDR1 is SNHLY and CDR2 FYNNEI. Losses at the gene ends were 5 bases for V and 3 bases for J; bases not matched to a gene: 7. The CDR3 is 15 amino acids. The CDR3 DNA reads TGTGCCAGCAGTCCCGGGACAGACCACAATCAGCCCCAGCATTTT. Encoded protein: CASSPGTDHNQPQHF.

The gene calls are TRBV6-1 and TRBJ2-1; TRBD1 might be the D (6 bases). The length of the CDR3 is 16 residues. Germline CDR1 is MNHNS and CDR2 is SASEGT. Trimming stripped 3 bases from V and 6 bases from J, with 18 bases between. DNA of the CDR3: TGTGCCAGCAGTGAGCCAGGGGTTATCATCAGCAATGAGCAGTTCTTC. It translates to CASSEPGVIISNEQFF.

The chain employs TRBV5-1 and TRBJ2-3; 10 bases map to TRBD2. The CDR3 sequence is 16 residues long. The germline V gene encodes CDR1 SGHRS and CDR2 YFSETQ. V shed 4 bases and J 2 bases; nucleotides not matched to a gene: 7. The CDR3, as DNA: TGCGCCAGCAGCCTATGGACTAGCGGCTACACAGATACGCAGTATTTT. Amino acid sequence: CASSLWTSGYTDTQYF.

This clone has more than one count but fewer than ten. V gene TRBV5-4 combines with J gene TRBJ1-1; tentative D call: TRBD1 (6 bases). The CDR3 covers 13 residues. Germline V gene sequence: CDR1 SGHNT, CDR2 YYREEE (reference sequence). Trimming left V 2 bases short and J 6 bases short, with 11 bases between. The chain's CDR3 is CASSFAGVAEAFF. Written as DNA, the CDR3 is TGTGCCAGCAGCTTCGCAGGGGTAGCTGAAGCTTTCTTT.

The V gene is TRBV5-6, the J gene TRBJ2-7; 8 bases line up with TRBD1. Germline V lookup: CDR1 SGHDT, CDR2 YYEEEE. The CDR3 covers 15 residues. The ends lost 3 bases at V and 3 bases at J; junction bases unmatched: 8. Written as DNA, the CDR3 is TGTGCCAGCAGCTCCTACCTAGGGACAGGCTACGAGCAGTACTTC. It yields the protein CASSSYLGTGYEQYF. Combining the CDR3 with reference TRBV5-6 and TRBJ2-7 gives the whole variable domain DAGVTQSPTHLIKTRGQQVTLRCSPKSGHDTVSWYQQALGQGPQFIFQYYEEEERQRGNFPDRFSGHQFPNYSSELNVNALLLGDSALYLCASSSYLGTGYEQYFGPGTRLTVT.

V usage is TRBV7-9 and J usage is TRBJ2-2, with TRBD1 matching 8 bases. Trimming removed 2 bases from V and 5 bases from J; junction bases left unmatched: 10. The CDR3 sequence is 17 residues long. The germline V gene has CDR1 SEHNR and CDR2 FQNEAQ (reference sequence). CDR3 sequence: CASSLFGRGLKTGELFF. The CDR3 DNA is TGTGCCAGCAGCTTATTTGGCAGGGGGCTGAAAACCGGGGAGCTGTTTTTT.

This chain joins TRBV30 and TRBJ1-4; D is undetermined. Germline loops: CDR1 GTSNPN, CDR2 SVGIG (reference sequence). The germline V and J ends were trimmed by 2 bases and 5 bases, with 9 bases remaining between them. The CDR3 runs 13 residues. CDR3 in amino acids: CAWSPLSNEKLFF. The CDR3 DNA reads as TGTGCCTGGAGTCCCCTTTCCAATGAAAAACTGTTTTTT.

This clone occurred once. The V and J genes are TRBV5-1 and TRBJ1-2, with 11 bases identical to TRBD1. J was trimmed by 2 bases and V by 3 bases; bases with no gene match: 3. CDR3 size: 15 residues. Per the germline V gene, CDR1 is SGHRS and CDR2 is YFSETQ. CDR3 in DNA: TGCGCCAGCAGCTCGGGGACAGGGGGGAACTATGGCTACACCTTC. It is translated as CASSSGTGGNYGYTF.

The genes are TRBV7-9 and TRBJ2-1; D ambiguous. The CDR3 length is 14 residues. Germline V gene data show CDR1 as SEHNR and CDR2 as FQNEAQ (reference sequence). Trimming removed 1 base at V and 1 base at J, with 5 bases between. DNA of the CDR3: TGTGCCAGCAGCTTAGGAGGATCCTACAATGAGCAGTTCTTC. Translation gives CASSLGGSYNEQFF.

V gene TRBV28 combines with J gene TRBJ1-1, with D perhaps matching TRBD1 (5 bases). This CDR3 spans 13 amino acids. The V end lost 3 bases, the J end lost 5 bases, and 10 bases lay between the germline ends. Germline CDR1 and CDR2: MDHEN and SYDVKM. This CDR3 reads CASSFWQGTEAFF. DNA for the CDR3: TGTGCCAGCAGTTTTTGGCAGGGAACTGAAGCTTTCTTT. The full variable domain, rest sourced from reference TRBV28 and TRBJ1-1, is DVKVTQSSRYLVKRTGEKVFLECVQDMDHENMFWYRQDPGLGLRLIYFSYDVKMKEKGDIPEGYSVSREKKERFSLILESASTNQTSMYLCASSFWQGTEAFFGQGTRLTVV.

The V call is TRBV6-2 or TRBV6-3, the J call TRBJ2-1; 10 bases are shared with TRBD2. The CDR3 length is 15 residues. Germline trimming cut 6 bases from V and 0 bases from J; bases unmatched to any gene: 2. Germline V lookup: CDR1 MNHEY, CDR2 SVGEGT. The CDR3 loop is CASSRTSGSYNEQFF. DNA of the CDR3: TGTGCCAGCAGCCGGACTAGCGGCTCCTACAATGAGCAGTTCTTC.